This TCR beta chain was sequenced in a study of T cell repertoires in cytomegalovirus infection. Overall study: Through public TCR beta signatures, both CMV infection and matching HLA type were indicated. Study outcomes and limitations: It was HLA-C-restricted CMV-specific TCR beta clonotypes that dominated the response ex vivo.

TCRdb reprocessed the reads via MiXCR and lists one record per CDR3 protein. The sample gives 250,000 to 300,000 distinct CDR3 sequences, roughly a fifth of which show up once; around 20% is in the top ten. This clonotype is labeled as medium-sized. Its cognate antigen is unknown. The sequence was collected from a human donor in good health (CMV status not recorded). Some clones in this sample may be carry-over from other donors' samples. Sequenced here: cultured PBMCs, sampled from culture after CMV antigen stimulation.

As DNA, the CDR3 is TGTGCCAGCCCCCCTACTAGCGGGAGAATGACCGAGCAGTACTTC. Amino acids: CASPPTSGRMTEQYF. The rearrangement uses TRBV28 and TRBJ2-7; 11 bases agree with TRBD2. CDR1 is MDHEN, CDR2 SYDVKM, per germline. The CDR3 contains 15 residues. Trimming cost V 8 bases and J 6 bases; bases outside gene matches: 12.